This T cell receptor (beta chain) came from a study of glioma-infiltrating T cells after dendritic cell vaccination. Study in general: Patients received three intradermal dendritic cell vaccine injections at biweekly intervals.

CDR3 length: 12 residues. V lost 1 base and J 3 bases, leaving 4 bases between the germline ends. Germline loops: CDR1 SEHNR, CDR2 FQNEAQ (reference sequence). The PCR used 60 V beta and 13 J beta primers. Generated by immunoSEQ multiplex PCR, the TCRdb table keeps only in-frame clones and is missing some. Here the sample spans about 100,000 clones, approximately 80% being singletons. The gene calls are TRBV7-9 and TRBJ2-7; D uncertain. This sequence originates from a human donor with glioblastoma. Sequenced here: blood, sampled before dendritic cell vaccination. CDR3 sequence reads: CASSLVNYEQYF. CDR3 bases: TGTGCCAGCAGCTTAGTAAACTACGAGCAGTACTTC.